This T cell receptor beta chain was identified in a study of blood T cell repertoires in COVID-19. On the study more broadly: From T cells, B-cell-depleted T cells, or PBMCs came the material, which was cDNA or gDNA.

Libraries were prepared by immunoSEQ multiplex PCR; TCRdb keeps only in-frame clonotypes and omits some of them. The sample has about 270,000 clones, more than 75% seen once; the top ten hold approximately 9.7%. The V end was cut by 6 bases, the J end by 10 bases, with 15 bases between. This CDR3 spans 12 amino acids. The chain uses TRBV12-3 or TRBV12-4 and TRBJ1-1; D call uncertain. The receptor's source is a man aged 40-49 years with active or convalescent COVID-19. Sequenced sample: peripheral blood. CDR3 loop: CASSLGGSGAFF. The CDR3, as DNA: TGTGCCAGCAGCCTCGGAGGTTCAGGAGCTTTCTTT.